Here is one TCR beta chain with its context. Its antigen is not known. The same CDR3 is also encoded by other DNA sequences in this sample. After autologous stem cell transplantation all patients relapsed, and prior brentuximab vedotin exposure differed between cohorts. This entry is derived from a study of PD-1 blockade in classical Hodgkin lymphoma. The CDR3 consists of 15 residues. The germline V gene has CDR1 SQVTM and CDR2 ANQGSEA. V gave up 5 bases and J gave up 0 bases, with 11 bases separating them. Some clones are missing from TCRdb's copy, which holds only in-frame ones; the method was immunoSEQ multiplex PCR. Counted here are 9,500 to 10,000 clones, about 93% occurring once; the ten biggest clones make up roughly an eighth. Study outcomes and limitations: Whoever responded completely had baseline diversity much like that seen in newly diagnosed patients. When set against healthy donors, newly diagnosed patients were reported to show lower baseline TCR diversity.

This TCR was recovered from a human donor with classical Hodgkin lymphoma. The starting material was peripheral blood mononuclear cells (PBMCs), obtained at baseline. The V call is TRBV29-1, the J call TRBJ2-6; D is possibly TRBD1 or TRBD2 (5 bases each). DNA of the CDR3: TGCAGCGTTCCGGGACGTAACTCTGGGGCCAACGTCCTGACTTTC. It encodes CSVPGRNSGANVLTF. Full variable domain (outside the CDR3, taken from reference TRBV29-1 and TRBJ2-6): SAVISQKPSRDICQRGTSLTIQCQVDSQVTMMFWYRQQPGQSLTLIATANQGSEATYESGFVIDKFPISRPNLTFSTLTVSNMSPEDSSIYLCSVPGRNSGANVLTFGAGSRLTVL.